Below, one T cell receptor beta chain is given with its context. The junction shows a germline mismatch at one end, possibly a read error. The CDR3 is made up of 14 amino acids. The germline gives CDR1 SGHTA, CDR2 FQGTGA. The data were obtained in a study of CD8+CD57+ T cells in acquired aplastic anemia. About the study: Healthy donors averaged roughly 11 million reads for CD4+ cells.

Template material for TCR beta VDJ and CDR3 profiling consisted of genomic DNA. TCRdb recomputed calls from the reads with MiXCR, one row per CDR3 protein. The sample yields a few hundred thousand distinct CDR3 sequences, around 68% seen once. This chain links TRBV7-3 with TRBJ2-7; the D gene is possibly TRBD1 (6 bases). This TCR was recovered from a human donor in good health, serving as a control. The sample was sorted CD4+, CD8+, or CD8+CD57+ T cells (not recorded which) from PBMCs. The CDR3 nucleotides are TGTGCCAGCAGCTTCGACAGGAACACTGAAGCGTACTTTTTC. Translation: CASSFDRNTEAYFF.